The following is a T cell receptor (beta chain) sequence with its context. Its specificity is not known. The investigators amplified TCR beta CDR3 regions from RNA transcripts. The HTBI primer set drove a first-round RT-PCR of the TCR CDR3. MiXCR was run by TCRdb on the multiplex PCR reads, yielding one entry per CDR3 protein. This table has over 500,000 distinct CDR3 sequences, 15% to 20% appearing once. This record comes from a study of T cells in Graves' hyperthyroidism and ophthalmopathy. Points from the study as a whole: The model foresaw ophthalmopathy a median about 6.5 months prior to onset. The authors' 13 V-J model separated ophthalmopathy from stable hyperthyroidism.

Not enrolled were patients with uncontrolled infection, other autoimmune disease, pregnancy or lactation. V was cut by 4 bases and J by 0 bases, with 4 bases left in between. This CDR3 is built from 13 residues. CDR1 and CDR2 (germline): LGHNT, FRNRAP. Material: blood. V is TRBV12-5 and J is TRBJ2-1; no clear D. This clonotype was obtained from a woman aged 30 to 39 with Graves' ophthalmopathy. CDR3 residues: CASGSVSYNEQFF. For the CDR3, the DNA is TGTGCTAGTGGTTCCGTCTCCTACAATGAGCAGTTCTTC. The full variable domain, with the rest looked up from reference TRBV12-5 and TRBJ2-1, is DARVTQTPRHKVTEMGQEVTMRCQPILGHNTVFWYRQTMMQGLELLAYFRNRAPLDDSGMPKDRFSAEMPDATLATLKIQPSEPRDSAVYFCASGSVSYNEQFFGPGTRLTVL.